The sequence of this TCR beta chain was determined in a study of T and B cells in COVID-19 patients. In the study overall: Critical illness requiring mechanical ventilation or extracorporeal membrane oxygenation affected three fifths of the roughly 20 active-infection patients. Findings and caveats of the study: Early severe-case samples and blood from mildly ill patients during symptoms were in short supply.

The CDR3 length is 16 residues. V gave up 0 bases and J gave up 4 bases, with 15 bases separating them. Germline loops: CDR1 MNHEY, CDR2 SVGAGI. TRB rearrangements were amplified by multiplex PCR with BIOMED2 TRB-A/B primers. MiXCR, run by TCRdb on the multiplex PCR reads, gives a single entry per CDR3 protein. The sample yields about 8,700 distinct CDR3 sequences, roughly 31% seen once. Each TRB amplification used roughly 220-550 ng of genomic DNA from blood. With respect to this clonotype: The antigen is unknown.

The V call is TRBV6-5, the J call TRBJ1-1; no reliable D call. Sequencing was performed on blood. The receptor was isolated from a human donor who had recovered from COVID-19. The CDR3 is CASSYSKTGVTTEAFF. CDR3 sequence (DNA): TGTGCCAGCAGTTACTCAAAAACGGGTGTGACCACTGAAGCTTTCTTT.